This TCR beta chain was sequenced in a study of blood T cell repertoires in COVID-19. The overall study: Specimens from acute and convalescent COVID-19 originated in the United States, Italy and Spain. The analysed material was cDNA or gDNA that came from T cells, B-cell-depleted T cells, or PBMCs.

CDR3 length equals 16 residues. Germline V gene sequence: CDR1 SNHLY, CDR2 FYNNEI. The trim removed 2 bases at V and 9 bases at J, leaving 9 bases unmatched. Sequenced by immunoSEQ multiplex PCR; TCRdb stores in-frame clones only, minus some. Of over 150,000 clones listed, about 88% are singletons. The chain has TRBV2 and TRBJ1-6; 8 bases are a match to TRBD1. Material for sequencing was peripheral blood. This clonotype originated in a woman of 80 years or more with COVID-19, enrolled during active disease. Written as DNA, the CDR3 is TGTGCCAGCAGTGAAACTCACGCAGGGGGCCGTTCACCCCTCCACTTT. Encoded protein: CASSETHAGGRSPLHF.